The sequence of this T cell receptor beta chain was determined in a study of cytomegalovirus exposure and HLA in healthy donors. PCR used 60 Vbeta primers and 13 Jbeta primers. The data were produced by immunoSEQ multiplex PCR, yet TCRdb's version contains in-frame clones alone and is incomplete. The table has about 130,000 clones, under 90% seen once. Germline assignment: CDR1 SGHRS and CDR2 YFSETQ. The V and J ends lost 0 bases and 6 bases respectively, with 4 bases between them. CDR3 length: 11 residues. V and J are TRBV5-1 and TRBJ2-7, with D unresolved. The sample comprised PBMCs. This sequence was found in a woman between 35 and 50 years old in good health and CMV-seropositive. The CDR3 loop reads CASSLAFEQYF. The CDR3 region has the DNA TGCGCCAGCAGCTTGGCCTTCGAGCAGTACTTC.